One sample yielded the 24 T cell receptor beta chains listed below, sequenced in a study of T cells in localized non-small cell lung cancer. Profiled with immunoSEQ multiplex PCR; TCRdb holds only in-frame clones, not every one. This table has about 31,000 clones, approximately 94% appearing once. The specimen was peripheral blood, collected before any cancer treatment. The source is a woman aged 40-69 years with stage I lung adenocarcinoma.

The rearrangement links TRBV9 to TRBJ2-1; TRBD2 agrees at 13 bases. The germline V gene has CDR1 SGDLS and CDR2 YYNGEE. V shed 0 bases and J 0 bases; nucleotides not matched to a gene: 3. The CDR3 covers 18 residues. CDR3 protein: CASSVAGTSGASYNEQFF. CDR3 in DNA: TGTGCCAGCAGCGTAGCGGGGACTAGCGGGGCCTCCTACAATGAGCAGTTCTTC. The full variable domain, rest sourced from reference TRBV9 and TRBJ2-1, is DSGVTQTPKHLITATGQRVTLRCSPRSGDLSVYWYQQSLDQGLQFLIQYYNGEERAKGNILERFSAQQFPDLHSELNLSSLELGDSALYFCASSVAGTSGASYNEQFFGPGTRLTVL.

The CDR3 region has the DNA TGTGCCAGCAGCGTACATAGGACAGGGGGCAATGAGCAGTTCTTC. Its protein is CASSVHRTGGNEQFF. V usage is TRBV9 and J usage is TRBJ2-1, with 10 positions matching TRBD1. V shed 1 base, J shed 6 bases, and the junction held 4 bases outside the gene matches. This CDR3 contains 15 residues. Germline CDR1 SGDLS, CDR2 YYNGEE.

V usage is TRBV4-1 and J usage is TRBJ2-5, with TRBD1 identical over 8 bases. This CDR3 is built from 16 residues. J lost 4 bases, V lost 4 bases, and 11 bases had no gene match. CDR1 MGHRA and CDR2 YSYEKL come from the germline V gene. This CDR3 reads CASSLRLDRVGETQYF. The CDR3 coding sequence is TGCGCCAGCAGCCTTCGACTGGACAGGGTGGGAGAGACCCAGTACTTC.

The V gene is TRBV30, the J gene TRBJ1-5; no clear D gene. Trimming took 4 bases from V and 0 from J, leaving 16 bases between them. Germline CDR1 reads GTSNPN; CDR2 reads SVGIG (reference sequence). This CDR3 spans 16 amino acids. The CDR3 DNA is TGTGCCTGGACAAGGCAGGCGAGGAGTAGCAATCAGCCCCAGCATTTT. It is translated as CAWTRQARSSNQPQHF.

The CDR3 spells CAAGREKYGELFF. The CDR3 DNA reads as TGTGCCGCGGGGCGGGAGAAGTACGGGGAGCTGTTTTTT. The chain joins TRBV7-2 to TRBJ2-2; 7 positions agree with TRBD2. From germline, CDR1 is SGHTA and CDR2 FQGNSA. Trimming removed 11 bases from V and 7 bases from J; junction bases left unmatched: 10. The CDR3 runs to 13 residues.

The rearrangement joins TRBV7-2 to TRBJ1-2; 7 nucleotides line up with TRBD1. Germline V lookup: CDR1 SGHTA, CDR2 FQGNSA. V shed 1 base, J shed 8 bases, and the junction held 4 bases outside the gene matches. The CDR3 totals 13 residues. The CDR3 bases are TGTGCCAGCAGCTTAGGACAGGGTATCGGCTACACCTTC. The encoded protein is CASSLGQGIGYTF.

The rearrangement joins TRBV5-1 to TRBJ1-1; D not resolved. From germline, CDR1 is SGHRS and CDR2 YFSETQ. V lost 1 base and J lost 1, with 8 bases in between. This CDR3 is built from 14 residues. CDR3 sequence reads: CASSLLVGNTEAFF. The CDR3, as DNA: TGCGCCAGCAGCTTGTTAGTAGGGAACACTGAAGCTTTCTTT.

V and J are TRBV7-9 and TRBJ1-5, with D hard to call. This CDR3 is built from 16 residues. With 3 bases removed from V and 4 bases from J, the gap between germline ends came to 16 bases. Germline-derived CDR1 and CDR2 are SEHNR and FQNEAQ (reference sequence). The CDR3 spells CASSFGLGPVNQPQHF. The CDR3 nucleotides read TGTGCCAGCAGCTTTGGTTTGGGTCCTGTGAATCAGCCCCAGCATTTT.

The chain employs TRBV2 and TRBJ2-3; 11 nucleotides match TRBD2. The CDR3 contains 17 residues. J gave up 3 bases and V 4 bases, and 9 bases lay outside the gene matches. Germline V CDR1 and CDR2: SNHLY, FYNNEI. The CDR3 spells CASSAGLLAGATDTQYF. The DNA of the CDR3 is TGTGCCAGCAGTGCCGGGTTACTAGCGGGGGCGACAGATACGCAGTATTTT.

J is TRBJ1-5 and V is TRBV4-3; D gene uncertain. The germline gives CDR1 LGHNA, CDR2 YSLEER. The CDR3 runs to 18 residues. V lost 0 bases, J lost 0 bases, and 15 bases lay in between. As DNA, the CDR3 is TGCGCCAGCAGCCAAGACGTGACCGGGAGAAATAGCAATCAGCCCCAGCATTTT. Protein: CASSQDVTGRNSNQPQHF.

This clone appeared once. This chain uses TRBV5-1 with TRBJ1-2; TRBD1 might be the D (6 bases). Germline CDR1 is SGHRS and CDR2 is YFSETQ. Trimming removed 4 bases from V and 3 bases from J, with 13 bases in between. The CDR3 consists of 14 residues. The CDR3 loop is CASSRQGRDYGYTF. CDR3 DNA: TGCGCCAGCAGCCGCCAGGGGAGGGACTATGGCTACACCTTC.

The J gene is TRBJ1-6, the V gene TRBV27; weak D call: TRBD1 (6 bases). The V gene's germline CDR1 is MNHEY and CDR2 SMNVEV (reference sequence). This CDR3 region has 15 residues. The V end lost 6 bases, the J end lost 6 bases, and 15 bases lay between the germline ends. Written as DNA, the CDR3 is TGTGCCAGCAGCGCCCTAGGACAGCGTAATTCACCCCTCCACTTT. Amino acids: CASSALGQRNSPLHF.

The CDR3 sequence is CASSYRQDSYNEQFF. The CDR3 DNA reads TGTGCCAGCAGTTATCGGCAGGACTCCTACAATGAGCAGTTCTTC. V is TRBV6-5 and J is TRBJ2-1; D not certain. Trimming removed 3 bases from V and 0 bases from J, with 9 bases in between. Germline V gene lookup returns CDR1 MNHEY and CDR2 SVGAGI. This CDR3 is 15 amino acids long.

CDR3: CASGLPFRDQYF. The CDR3, as DNA: TGTGCTAGTGGTTTGCCCTTCCGGGACCAGTACTTC. The rearrangement links TRBV12-5 to TRBJ2-7; D may match TRBD1 or TRBD2 (5 bases each). This CDR3 spans 12 amino acids. Germline V gene data show CDR1 as LGHNT and CDR2 as FRNRAP. Trimming stripped 2 bases from V and 10 bases from J, with 12 bases between.

The chain combines TRBV19 with TRBJ1-6; no firm D call. Germline values: CDR1 LNHDA, CDR2 SQIVND (reference sequence). The CDR3 has 18 residues. Trimming took off 3 bases at V and 5 bases at J, with 20 bases between the two ends. CDR3 in amino acids: CASSMGRRQGFDNSPLHF. CDR3 in DNA: TGTGCCAGTAGTATGGGCAGGCGCCAAGGCTTCGATAATTCACCCCTCCACTTT.

On this clone itself: Other nucleotide sequences from this sample produce the same CDR3. The chain has TRBV28 and TRBJ1-1; D may be TRBD1 (5 bases). The germline V and J ends were trimmed by 5 bases and 1 base, with 11 bases remaining between them. CDR3 length: 14 residues. CDR1 and CDR2 (germline): MDHEN, SYDVKM. The CDR3 sequence is CASSPPTANTEAFF. The DNA for the CDR3 is TGTGCCAGCAGTCCACCGACAGCGAACACTGAAGCTTTCTTT.

The chain has TRBV18 and TRBJ2-2; TRBD1 agrees at 12 bases. This CDR3 contains 17 residues. Per the germline V gene, CDR1 is KGHSH and CDR2 is LQKENI. V lost 1 base to trimming and J lost 7 bases; unmatched junction nucleotides: 7. The CDR3 DNA sequence: TGTGCCAGCTCACCACAACCGGGACAGGGGGCAGGCGGGGAGCTGTTTTTT. Protein: CASSPQPGQGAGGELFF.

The V gene is TRBV5-1, the J gene TRBJ2-5, with TRBD2 matching 7 bases. The CDR3 spans 17 residues. Germline V lookup: CDR1 SGHRS, CDR2 YFSETQ. V shed 4 bases and J 3 bases; nucleotides not matched to a gene: 15. The CDR3 here is CASSPALLANFEETQYF. For the CDR3, the DNA is TGCGCCAGCAGCCCGGCCCTACTAGCGAACTTCGAAGAGACCCAGTACTTC. Based on the CDR3 plus reference TRBV5-1 and TRBJ2-5, the full variable domain is KAGVTQTPRYLIKTRGQQVTLSCSPISGHRSVSWYQQTPGQGLQFLFEYFSETQRNKGNFPGRFSGRQFSNSRSEMNVSTLELGDSALYLCASSPALLANFEETQYFGPGTRLLVL.

The rearrangement uses TRBV12-5 and TRBJ1-1; D not certain. Germline V gene lookup returns CDR1 LGHNT and CDR2 FRNRAP. CDR3 length equals 14 residues. The V and J ends lost 5 bases and 1 base respectively, with 11 bases between them. CDR3 nucleotide sequence: TGTGCTAGTGGTCTGCGCGGTGGGAACACTGAAGCTTTCTTT. Translating it yields CASGLRGGNTEAFF.

The rearrangement uses TRBV6-5 and TRBJ2-5, with 13 bases lining up with TRBD2. Per the germline V gene, CDR1 is MNHEY and CDR2 is SVGAGI. The V and J ends lost 8 bases and 6 bases, in that order; junction bases with no gene match: 9. This CDR3 has 15 residues. Here the CDR3 reads CASGPLAGGQQTQYF. The CDR3 coding sequence is TGTGCCAGCGGGCCACTAGCGGGGGGGCAACAGACCCAGTACTTC.

The chain couples TRBV6-1 to TRBJ2-1; D is ambiguous. Trimming left V 2 bases short and J 8 bases short, with 10 bases between. Germline V gives CDR1 MNHNS, CDR2 SASEGT. This CDR3 has 13 amino acids. The CDR3 sequence is CASSEWREDEQFF. Written as DNA, the CDR3 is TGTGCCAGCAGTGAATGGCGAGAGGATGAGCAGTTCTTC.

In nucleotides, the CDR3 is TGTGCCAGCAGTTTAGAAATATATGGCTACACCTTC. As protein: CASSLEIYGYTF. This chain joins TRBV28 and TRBJ1-2; D is unclear. V was trimmed by 2 bases and J by 5 bases, leaving 6 bases between them. The CDR3 runs 12 residues. Germline V lookup: CDR1 MDHEN, CDR2 SYDVKM.

The chain has TRBV5-5 and TRBJ2-1; tentatively, D is TRBD1 (5 bases). The CDR3 is 15 amino acids. V was shortened by 6 bases and J by 5 bases, with 18 bases between the two germline ends. Germline values: CDR1 SGHKS, CDR2 YYEKEE (reference sequence). The CDR3 is CASTVRWGVNNEQFF. DNA for the CDR3: TGTGCCAGCACCGTCCGTTGGGGCGTCAACAATGAGCAGTTCTTC.

This chain joins TRBV6-6 and TRBJ2-5; TRBD1 might be the D (6 bases). The germline gives CDR1 MNHNY, CDR2 SVGAGI (reference sequence). The CDR3 is 12 residues long. V lost 6 bases and J 5 bases, leaving 10 bases between the germline ends. The DNA for the CDR3 is TGTGCCAGCAGCAGGGGCGCGGAGACCCAGTACTTC. Protein sequence: CASSRGAETQYF.